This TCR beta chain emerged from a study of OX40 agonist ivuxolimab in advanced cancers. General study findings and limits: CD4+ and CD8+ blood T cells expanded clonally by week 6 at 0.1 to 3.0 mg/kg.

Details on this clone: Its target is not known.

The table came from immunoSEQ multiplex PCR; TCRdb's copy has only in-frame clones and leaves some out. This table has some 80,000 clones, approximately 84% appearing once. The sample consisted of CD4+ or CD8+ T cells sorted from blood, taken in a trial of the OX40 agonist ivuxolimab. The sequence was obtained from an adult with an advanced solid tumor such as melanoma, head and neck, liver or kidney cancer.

Here the CDR3 DNA reads TGTGCCAGCAGCTTAGATTACAGGGAAGGAGCTTTCTTT. Amino acid sequence: CASSLDYREGAFF. V usage is TRBV11-2 and J usage is TRBJ1-1; D is possibly TRBD1 (6 bases). With 0 bases removed from V and 10 bases from J, the gap between germline ends came to 12 bases. Germline V CDR1 and CDR2: SGHAT, FQNNGV. The CDR3 covers 13 residues.